These 13 T cell receptor beta chains were sequenced from one sample in a study of cytomegalovirus exposure and HLA in healthy donors. Sequencing was performed with immunoSEQ multiplex PCR; in TCRdb, only in-frame clones are kept and a portion is missing. The sample yields under 75,000 clones, roughly 94% seen once. The specimen was PBMCs. Every receptor here comes from a woman aged 18-29 years in good health and CMV-seropositive.

The gene calls are TRBV23-1 and TRBJ2-7; 12 bases fit TRBD2. TRBV23-1 is assigned to the ORF class and has an uncertain function. With 7 bases clipped from V and 6 bases from J, the junction kept 22 bases outside the gene matches. The CDR3 contains 19 residues. The CDR3 DNA follows: TGCGCCAGCATCTACTTATGTCGCCTAGCGGGAGGGGAGACCGGCGAGCAGTACTTC. Translated: CASIYLCRLAGGETGEQYF.

The rearrangement links TRBV28 to TRBJ2-7, with 8 bases aligning to TRBD2. CDR1 is MDHEN, CDR2 SYDVKM, per germline. J gave up 4 bases and V 3 bases, and 14 bases lay outside the gene matches. CDR3 size: 17 residues. The CDR3, as DNA: TGTGCCAGCAGTTTCCCTTCTAGGCTAGCGGGCCTATACGAGCAGTACTTC. Translation: CASSFPSRLAGLYEQYF.

The V and J genes are TRBV4-3 and TRBJ2-3; maybe TRBD2 (5 bases). The CDR3 covers 15 residues. The germline V and J ends were trimmed by 0 bases and 2 bases, with 9 bases remaining between them. Per the germline V gene, CDR1 is LGHNA and CDR2 is YSLEER. CDR3 sequence (DNA): TGCGCCAGCAGCCAAGATAGCGATACCACAGATACGCAGTATTTT. Amino acid sequence: CASSQDSDTTDTQYF.

V and J are TRBV19 and TRBJ1-1; D not resolved. Trimming removed 3 bases from V and 7 bases from J, with 12 bases in between. Germline V gives CDR1 LNHDA, CDR2 SQIVND (reference sequence). The CDR3 is 13 residues long. CDR3 DNA sequence: TGTGCCAGTAGTATTGTAGGTCCGGGTGAAGCTTTCTTT. It translates to CASSIVGPGEAFF.

In its sample, this clone was seen once. This chain joins TRBV9 and TRBJ1-4; 8 bases are a match to TRBD1. CDR3 length equals 14 residues. Per the germline V gene, CDR1 is SGDLS and CDR2 is YYNGEE. J was trimmed by 6 bases and V by 4 bases; bases with no gene match: 5. The CDR3 here is CASSPGQGYEKLFF. The DNA of the CDR3 is TGTGCCAGCAGCCCCGGACAGGGCTATGAAAAACTGTTTTTT.

This clone was seen only a few times. The chain links TRBV4-3 to TRBJ1-6; tentative D call: TRBD1 (5 bases). Deletions cut 1 base from V and 9 bases from J, with 10 bases between. This CDR3 spans 14 amino acids. Germline CDR1 reads LGHNA; CDR2 reads YSLEER. The CDR3 coding sequence is TGCGCCAGCAGCCAAGGCAGGGAGGGTTCACCCCTCCACTTT. It translates to CASSQGREGSPLHF.

For the CDR3, the DNA is TGTGCCACACTAGAAACAACCCCGGCGGGAGGCAATGAGCAGTTCTTC. Its translation: CATLETTPAGGNEQFF. The V gene is TRBV27, the J gene TRBJ2-1; 8 bases fit TRBD2. The CDR3 spans 16 residues. The V gene end was trimmed by 10 bases and the J gene end by 6 bases; junction bases not matched to a gene: 17. The V gene's germline CDR1 is MNHEY and CDR2 SMNVEV (reference sequence).

In this sample, this clone turned up once. The rearrangement joins TRBV28 to TRBJ2-2; a weak D match, TRBD2 (5 bases). Per the germline V gene, CDR1 is MDHEN and CDR2 is SYDVKM. V dropped 6 bases and J dropped 2 bases, with 16 bases sitting between them. The CDR3 contains 16 residues. The CDR3 loop is CASSPMGRLNTGELFF. The DNA for the CDR3 is TGTGCCAGCAGCCCGATGGGGAGATTAAACACCGGGGAGCTGTTTTTT.

The chain uses TRBV5-1 and TRBJ2-1; 9 bases are shared with TRBD1. This CDR3 is built from 13 residues. Per the germline V gene, CDR1 is SGHRS and CDR2 is YFSETQ. Germline trimming cut 6 bases from V and 8 bases from J; bases unmatched to any gene: 6. The CDR3 protein is CASKRDREYEQFF. CDR3 nucleotides: TGCGCCAGCAAGAGGGACAGGGAATATGAGCAGTTCTTC.

V gene TRBV30 combines with J gene TRBJ1-6, with D possibly being TRBD1 (5 bases). The CDR3 runs 14 residues. Trimming left V 0 bases short and J 9 bases short, with 12 bases between. Germline V gene data show CDR1 as GTSNPN and CDR2 as SVGIG (reference sequence). This CDR3 is CAWSVQGLSSPLHF. The DNA of the CDR3 is TGTGCCTGGAGTGTGCAGGGACTTTCTTCACCCCTCCACTTT.

The chain has TRBV28 and TRBJ2-6; weak D call: TRBD1 (5 bases). The V end was cut by 6 bases, the J end by 2 bases, with 17 bases between. CDR3 length: 17 amino acids. Germline-derived CDR1 and CDR2 are MDHEN and SYDVKM. In DNA, the CDR3 is TGTGCCAGCAGCCTCAATGGTAGGGGCGCTGGGGCCAACGTCCTGACTTTC. It translates to CASSLNGRGAGANVLTF.

The V call is TRBV29-1, the J call TRBJ2-7; TRBD1 matches at 7 bases. Germline CDR1 and CDR2: SQVTM and ANQGSEA. The CDR3 consists of 13 residues. J was trimmed by 6 bases and V by 2 bases; bases with no gene match: 7. The CDR3 region is CSVEPTGRREQYF. The CDR3 DNA sequence: TGCAGCGTTGAACCGACAGGGAGACGCGAGCAGTACTTC.

The chain recombines TRBV19 with TRBJ1-2, with TRBD1 as a possible D gene (5 bases). V was trimmed by 5 bases and J by 8 bases, leaving 9 bases between them. The CDR3 length is 11 residues. Germline lookup yields CDR1 LNHDA and CDR2 SQIVND (reference sequence). CDR3 sequence: CASSHRSGYTF. The DNA for the CDR3 is TGTGCCAGTAGTCACAGGAGCGGCTACACCTTC. The entire variable domain, with the rest obtained from reference TRBV19 and TRBJ1-2, is as follows: DGGITQSPKYLFRKEGQNVTLSCEQNLNHDAMYWYRQDPGQGLRLIYYSQIVNDFQKGDIAEGYSVSREKKESFPLTVTSAQKNPTAFYLCASSHRSGYTFGSGTRLTVV.